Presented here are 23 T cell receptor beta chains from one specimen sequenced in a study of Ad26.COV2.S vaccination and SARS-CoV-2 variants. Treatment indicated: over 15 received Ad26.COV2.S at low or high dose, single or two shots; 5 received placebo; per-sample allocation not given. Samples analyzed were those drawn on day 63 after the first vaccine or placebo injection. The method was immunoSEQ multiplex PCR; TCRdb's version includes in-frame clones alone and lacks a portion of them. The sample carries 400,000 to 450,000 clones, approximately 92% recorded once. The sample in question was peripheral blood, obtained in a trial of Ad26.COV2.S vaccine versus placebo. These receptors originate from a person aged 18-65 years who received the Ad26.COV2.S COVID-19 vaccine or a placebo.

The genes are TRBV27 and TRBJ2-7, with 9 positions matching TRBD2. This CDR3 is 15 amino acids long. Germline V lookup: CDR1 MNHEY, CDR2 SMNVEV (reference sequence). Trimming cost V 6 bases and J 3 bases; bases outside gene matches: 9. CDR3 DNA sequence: TGTGCCAGCAGACCCCTGGGGACTAGCCTCTACGAGCAGTACTTC. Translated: CASRPLGTSLYEQYF.

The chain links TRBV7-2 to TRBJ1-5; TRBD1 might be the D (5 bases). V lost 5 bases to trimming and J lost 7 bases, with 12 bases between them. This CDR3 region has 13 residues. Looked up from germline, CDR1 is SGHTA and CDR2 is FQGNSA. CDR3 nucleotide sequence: TGTGCCAGCAGCCCATGGGGGGGACAGCCCCAGCATTTT. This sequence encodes CASSPWGGQPQHF.

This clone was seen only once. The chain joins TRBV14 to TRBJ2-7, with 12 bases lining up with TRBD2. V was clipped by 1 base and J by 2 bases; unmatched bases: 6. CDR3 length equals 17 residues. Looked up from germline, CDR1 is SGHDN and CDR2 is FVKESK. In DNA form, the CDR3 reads TGTGCCAGCAGCCAAGGATTTTCTAGCGGGAGGGCCTACGAGCAGTACTTC. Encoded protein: CASSQGFSSGRAYEQYF.

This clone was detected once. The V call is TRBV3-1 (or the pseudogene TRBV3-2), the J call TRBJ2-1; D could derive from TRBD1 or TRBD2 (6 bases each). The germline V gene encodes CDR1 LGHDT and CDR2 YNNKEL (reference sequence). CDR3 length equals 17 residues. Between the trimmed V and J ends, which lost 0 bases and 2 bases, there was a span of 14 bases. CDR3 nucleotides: TGTGCCAGCAGCCAAGATCCGGGGGCGCGCGCCTACAATGAGCAGTTCTTC. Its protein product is CASSQDPGARAYNEQFF.

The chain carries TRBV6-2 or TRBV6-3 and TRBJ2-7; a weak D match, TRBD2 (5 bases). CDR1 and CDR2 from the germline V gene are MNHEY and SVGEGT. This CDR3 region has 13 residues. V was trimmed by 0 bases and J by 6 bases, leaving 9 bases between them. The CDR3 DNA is TGTGCCAGCAGTTACTCGAGGACTGGCGAGCAGTACTTC. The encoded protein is CASSYSRTGEQYF.

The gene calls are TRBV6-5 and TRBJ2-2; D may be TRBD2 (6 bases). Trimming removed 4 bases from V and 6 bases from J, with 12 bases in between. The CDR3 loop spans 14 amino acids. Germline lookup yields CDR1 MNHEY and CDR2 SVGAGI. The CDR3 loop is CASSSGGIPGELFF. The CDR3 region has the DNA TGTGCCAGCAGTTCCGGCGGGATCCCCGGGGAGCTGTTTTTT.

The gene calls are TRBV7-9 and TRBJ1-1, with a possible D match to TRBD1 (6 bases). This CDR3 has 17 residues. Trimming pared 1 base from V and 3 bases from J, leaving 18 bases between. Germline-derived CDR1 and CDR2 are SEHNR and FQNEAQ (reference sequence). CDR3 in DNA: TGTGCCAGCAGCTTAGGTGGGGCTCTAAAGGGGGACACTGAAGCTTTCTTT. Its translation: CASSLGGALKGDTEAFF. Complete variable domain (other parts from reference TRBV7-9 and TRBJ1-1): DTGVSQNPRHKITKRGQNVTFRCDPISEHNRLYWYRQTLGQGPEFLTYFQNEAQLEKSRLLSDRFSAERPKGSFSTLEIQRTEQGDSAMYLCASSLGGALKGDTEAFFGQGTRLTVV.

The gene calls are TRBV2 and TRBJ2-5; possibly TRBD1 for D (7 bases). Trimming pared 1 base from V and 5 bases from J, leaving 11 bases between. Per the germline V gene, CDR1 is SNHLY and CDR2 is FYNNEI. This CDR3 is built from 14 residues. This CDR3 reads CASSEVQGRETQYF. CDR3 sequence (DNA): TGTGCCAGCAGTGAAGTACAGGGGAGGGAGACCCAGTACTTC.

As DNA, the CDR3 is TGCGCCAGCAGCAACCAACAGGGTGCTGAAGCTTTCTTT. This sequence encodes CASSNQQGAEAFF. The V call is TRBV4-3, the J call TRBJ1-1, with TRBD1 as a possible D gene (6 bases). V was clipped by 5 bases and J by 6 bases, with 13 bases between them. The CDR3 is 13 amino acids. CDR1 and CDR2 (germline): LGHNA, YSLEER.

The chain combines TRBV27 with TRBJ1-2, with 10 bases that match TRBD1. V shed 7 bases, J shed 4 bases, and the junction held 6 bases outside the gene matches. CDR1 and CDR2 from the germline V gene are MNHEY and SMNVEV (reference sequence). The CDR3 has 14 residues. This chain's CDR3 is CASKPGQGIYGYTF. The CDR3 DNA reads TGTGCCAGCAAACCGGGACAGGGGATCTATGGCTACACCTTC.

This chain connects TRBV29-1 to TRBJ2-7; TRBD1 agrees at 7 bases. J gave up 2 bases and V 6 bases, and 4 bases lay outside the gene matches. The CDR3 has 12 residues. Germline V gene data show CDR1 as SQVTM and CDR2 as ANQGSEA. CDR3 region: CSVRQGTYEQYF. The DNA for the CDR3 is TGCAGCGTCCGACAGGGAACCTACGAGCAGTACTTC.

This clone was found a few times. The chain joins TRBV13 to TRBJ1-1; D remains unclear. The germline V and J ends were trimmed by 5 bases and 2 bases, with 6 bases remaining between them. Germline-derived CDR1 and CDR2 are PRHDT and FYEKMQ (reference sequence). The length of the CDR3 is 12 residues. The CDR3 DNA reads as TGTGCCAGCAGCCCTCAAAACACTGAAGCTTTCTTT. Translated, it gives CASSPQNTEAFF.

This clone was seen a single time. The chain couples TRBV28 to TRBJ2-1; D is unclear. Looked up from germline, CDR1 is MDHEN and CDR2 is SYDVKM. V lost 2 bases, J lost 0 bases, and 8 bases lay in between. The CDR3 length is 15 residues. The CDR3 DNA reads TGTGCCAGCAGTTTACTGAAAAGCTCCTACAATGAGCAGTTCTTC. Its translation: CASSLLKSSYNEQFF.

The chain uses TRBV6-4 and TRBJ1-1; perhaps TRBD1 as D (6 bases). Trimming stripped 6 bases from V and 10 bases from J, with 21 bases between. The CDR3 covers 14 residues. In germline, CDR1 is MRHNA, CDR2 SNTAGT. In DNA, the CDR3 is TGTGCCAGCAGCAGAGATGCAGGGGTCGGGTCAGCTTTCTTT. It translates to CASSRDAGVGSAFF.

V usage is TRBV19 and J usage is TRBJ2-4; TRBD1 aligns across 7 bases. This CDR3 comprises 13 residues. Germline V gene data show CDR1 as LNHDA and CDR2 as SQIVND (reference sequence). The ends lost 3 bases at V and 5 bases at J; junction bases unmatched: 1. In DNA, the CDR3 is TGTGCCAGTAGTATCGGGACAGAAAACATTCAGTACTTC. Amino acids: CASSIGTENIQYF.

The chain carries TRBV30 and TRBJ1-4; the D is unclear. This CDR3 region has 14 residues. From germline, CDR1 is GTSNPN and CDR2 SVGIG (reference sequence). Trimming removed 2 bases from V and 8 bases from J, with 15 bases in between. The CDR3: CAWSLSGVEEKLFF. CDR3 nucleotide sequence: TGTGCCTGGAGTCTCTCAGGAGTGGAGGAAAAACTGTTTTTT.

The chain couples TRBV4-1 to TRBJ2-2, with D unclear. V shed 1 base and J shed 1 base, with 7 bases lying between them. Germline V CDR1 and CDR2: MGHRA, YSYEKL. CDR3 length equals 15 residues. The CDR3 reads CASSQVTLNTGELFF. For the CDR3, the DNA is TGCGCCAGCAGCCAAGTAACGCTGAACACCGGGGAGCTGTTTTTT.

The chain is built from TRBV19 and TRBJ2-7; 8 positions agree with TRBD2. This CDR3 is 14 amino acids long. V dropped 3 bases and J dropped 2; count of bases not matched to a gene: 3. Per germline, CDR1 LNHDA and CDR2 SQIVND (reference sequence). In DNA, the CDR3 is TGTGCCAGTAGTATGCGCGGGAGGCCCTACGAGCAGTACTTC. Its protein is CASSMRGRPYEQYF.

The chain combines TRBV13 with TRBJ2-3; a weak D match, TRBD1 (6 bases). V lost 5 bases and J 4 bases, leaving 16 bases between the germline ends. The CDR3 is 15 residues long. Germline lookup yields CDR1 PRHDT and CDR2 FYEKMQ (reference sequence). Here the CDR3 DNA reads TGTGCCAGCAGCCCCACCAGACAGGTCGCAGATACGCAGTATTTT. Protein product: CASSPTRQVADTQYF.

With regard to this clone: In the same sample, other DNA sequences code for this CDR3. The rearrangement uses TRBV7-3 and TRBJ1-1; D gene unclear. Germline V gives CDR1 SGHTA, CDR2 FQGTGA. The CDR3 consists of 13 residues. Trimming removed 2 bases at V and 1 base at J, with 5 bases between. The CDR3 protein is CASSLRRNTEAFF. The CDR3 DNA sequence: TGTGCCAGCAGCTTACGGCGGAACACTGAAGCTTTCTTT.

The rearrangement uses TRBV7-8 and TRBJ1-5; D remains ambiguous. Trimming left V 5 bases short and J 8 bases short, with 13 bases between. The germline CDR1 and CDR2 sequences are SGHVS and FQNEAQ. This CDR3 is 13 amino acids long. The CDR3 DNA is TGTGCCAGCAGCCCGGACTCGTTGGAGCCCCAGCATTTT. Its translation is CASSPDSLEPQHF.

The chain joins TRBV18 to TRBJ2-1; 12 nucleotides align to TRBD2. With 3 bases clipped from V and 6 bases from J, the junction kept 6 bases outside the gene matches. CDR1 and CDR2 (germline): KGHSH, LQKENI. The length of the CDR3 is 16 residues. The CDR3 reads CASSPRLAGDVNEQFF. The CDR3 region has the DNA TGTGCCAGCTCACCCCGACTAGCGGGAGATGTCAATGAGCAGTTCTTC.

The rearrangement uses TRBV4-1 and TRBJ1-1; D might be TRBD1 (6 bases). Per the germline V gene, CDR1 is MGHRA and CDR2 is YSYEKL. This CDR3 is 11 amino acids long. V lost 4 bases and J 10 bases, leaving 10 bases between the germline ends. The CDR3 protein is CASSRGHGAFF. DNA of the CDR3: TGCGCCAGCAGCCGGGGACATGGAGCTTTCTTT.